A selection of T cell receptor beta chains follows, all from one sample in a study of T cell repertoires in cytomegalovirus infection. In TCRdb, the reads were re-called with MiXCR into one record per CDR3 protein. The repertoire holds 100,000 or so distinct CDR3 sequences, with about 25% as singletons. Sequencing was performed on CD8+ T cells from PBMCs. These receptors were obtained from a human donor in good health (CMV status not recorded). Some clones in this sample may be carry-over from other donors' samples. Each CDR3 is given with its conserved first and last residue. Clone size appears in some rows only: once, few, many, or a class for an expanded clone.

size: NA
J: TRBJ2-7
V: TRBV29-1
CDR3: CSVASGAYEQYF

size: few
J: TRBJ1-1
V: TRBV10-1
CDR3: CASSDVVGTEAFF

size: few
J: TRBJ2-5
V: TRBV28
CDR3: CASSPARTEQETQYF

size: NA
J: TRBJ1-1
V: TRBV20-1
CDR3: CSATPQGHWNTEAFF

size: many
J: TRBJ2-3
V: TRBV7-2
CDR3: CASSPRGGPTDTQYF

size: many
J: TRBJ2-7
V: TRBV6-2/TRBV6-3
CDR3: CASSLRRTGTYSLITYEQYF

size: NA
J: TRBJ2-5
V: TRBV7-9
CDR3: CASSLKLAGIKETQYF

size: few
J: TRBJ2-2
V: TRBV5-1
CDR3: CASSSSADTGELFF

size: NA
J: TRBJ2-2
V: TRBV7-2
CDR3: CASSLVDGELFF

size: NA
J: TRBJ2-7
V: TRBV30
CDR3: CAWSVGQGPAYEQYF